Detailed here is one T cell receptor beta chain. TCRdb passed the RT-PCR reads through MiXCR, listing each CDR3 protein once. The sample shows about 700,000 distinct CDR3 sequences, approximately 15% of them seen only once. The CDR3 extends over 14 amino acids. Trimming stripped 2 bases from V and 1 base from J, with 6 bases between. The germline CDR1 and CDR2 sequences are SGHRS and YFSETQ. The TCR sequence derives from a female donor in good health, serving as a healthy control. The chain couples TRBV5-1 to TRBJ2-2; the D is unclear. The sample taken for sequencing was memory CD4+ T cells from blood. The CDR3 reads CASSFTQNTGELFF. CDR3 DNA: TGCGCCAGCAGCTTCACACAGAACACCGGGGAGCTGTTTTTT. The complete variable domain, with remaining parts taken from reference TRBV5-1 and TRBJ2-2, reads KAGVTQTPRYLIKTRGQQVTLSCSPISGHRSVSWYQQTPGQGLQFLFEYFSETQRNKGNFPGRFSGRQFSNSRSEMNVSTLELGDSALYLCASSFTQNTGELFFGEGSRLTVL.